This is a list of T cell receptor beta chains from one sample in a study of response to subunit inactivated influenza vaccine. MiXCR was run by TCRdb on the RT-PCR reads, yielding one entry per CDR3 protein. The sample consists of some 190,000 distinct CDR3 sequences, 14% of them appearing once. The sample was CD8+ T cells sorted from PBMCs, taken approximately 5 days after vaccination. These receptor sequences come from a man aged 50 to 59 who received an inactivated influenza vaccine. Both conserved end residues are part of each CDR3. The D gene is left open where the match is weak. A clone size is listed for some rows: how often the clone was seen (once, few, many), or a class if it is expanded.

cdr3_nt,cdr3_aa,d_call,j_call,v_call,clone_size
TGTGCCAGCAGCACAGCCACTAACGAGCAGTACTTC,CASSTATNEQYF,.,TRBJ2-7,TRBV11-2,.
TGTGCCAGCAGCCCGGTGGGACTGAACTACGAGCAGTACTTC,CASSPVGLNYEQYF,.,TRBJ2-7,TRBV12-3/TRBV12-4,few
TGTGCCAGCAGCCTAAATCCGAGGAGCACTGAAGCTTTCTTT,CASSLNPRSTEAFF,.,TRBJ1-1,TRBV7-9,.
TGTGCCAGCAGCACTCGACTAGCGGGAGAACAAGAGACCCAGTACTTC,CASSTRLAGEQETQYF,TRBD2,TRBJ2-5,TRBV9,many
TGCGCCAGCAGTCAATCGTTTCAGGGGTACTCCTACAATGAGCAGTTCTTC,CASSQSFQGYSYNEQFF,.,TRBJ2-1,TRBV23-1,.
TGTGCCAGCAGTTTTGGTACAGGGGAAGAGACCCAGTACTTC,CASSFGTGEETQYF,TRBD1,TRBJ2-5,TRBV27,.
TGTGCCATCAGTGAACCGGGTGACAATGAGCAGTTCTTC,CAISEPGDNEQFF,.,TRBJ2-1,TRBV10-3,.
TGCGCCAGCAGCATAGCGGGGGGGCCAAACGAGCAGTACTTC,CASSIAGGPNEQYF,TRBD2,TRBJ2-7,TRBV5-1,.
TGTGCCAGCAGCCCCCTAGGACAGGAGAGCTACGAGCAGTACTTC,CASSPLGQESYEQYF,TRBD1,TRBJ2-7,TRBV3-1,.
TGTGCCAGCAGTTGGGACCCTGGAAACACCATATATTTT,CASSWDPGNTIYF,.,TRBJ1-3,TRBV7-9,few
TGTGCCAGCAGCTCCATTTTAGTACTTACCGGGGAGCTGTTTTTT,CASSSILVLTGELFF,.,TRBJ2-2,TRBV11-2,few
TGCAGCGTTGAAGATTCGGGGAATGAGCAGTTCTTC,CSVEDSGNEQFF,.,TRBJ2-1,TRBV29-1,many
TGCGCCAGCAGCTTTTGGGACTACCTGGAGACCCAGTACTTC,CASSFWDYLETQYF,TRBD2,TRBJ2-5,TRBV5-1,few
TGTGCCAGCAGTTACTCGGACAGGGGGGGATACGAGCAGTACTTC,CASSYSDRGGYEQYF,TRBD1,TRBJ2-7,TRBV6-2/TRBV6-3,few
TGTGCCAGCAGTTTAGGGACAGACCAAGAGACCCAGTACTTC,CASSLGTDQETQYF,TRBD1,TRBJ2-5,TRBV28,few
TGTGCCAGCGGACGGGGACTAGATTCCTACAATGAGCAGTTCTTC,CASGRGLDSYNEQFF,TRBD2,TRBJ2-1,TRBV28,.
TGTGCCAGCAGAGTGATCAAAAGCGGGATCTACGAGCAGTACTTC,CASRVIKSGIYEQYF,TRBD2,TRBJ2-7,TRBV6-1,few
TGCAGCGTTGCCATCGGGGGGCGCGAGTCAGGAAAACTGTTTTTT,CSVAIGGRESGKLFF,.,TRBJ1-4,TRBV29-1,.
TGTGCCAGCAGCAACCGCAAACAGGTCTTTAACTATGGCTACACCTTC,CASSNRKQVFNYGYTF,.,TRBJ1-2,TRBV12-3/TRBV12-4,few
TGTGCCAGCAGCTTGGGGCAGGGGGAGCTTGGCTACACCTTC,CASSLGQGELGYTF,TRBD1,TRBJ1-2,TRBV7-9,many
TGTGCCAGCAGTTTCCTGCCAGGGGGCGCCTGGAACACCGGGGAGCTGTTTTTT,CASSFLPGGAWNTGELFF,TRBD1,TRBJ2-2,TRBV28,few
TGCGCCAGCAGCCTCGGACAGTATGCTGCGGTGACTGAAGCTTTCTTT,CASSLGQYAAVTEAFF,.,TRBJ1-1,TRBV5-1,few
TGTGCCAGCGATCCATCCCGCTCCTACGAGCAGTACTTC,CASDPSRSYEQYF,.,TRBJ2-7,TRBV2,few
TGTGCCACCAGCAGGTCTCGTGGGGGCAATCAGCCCCAGCATTTT,CATSRSRGGNQPQHF,.,TRBJ1-5,TRBV15,.
TGCGCCAGCAGCCAAGAGTCGTGGGCAGGGGCGAGCTATGGCTACACCTTC,CASSQESWAGASYGYTF,.,TRBJ1-2,TRBV4-3,.
TGTGCCAGCAGCTCCAGACTAGCGGGAAACACCGGGGAGCTGTTTTTT,CASSSRLAGNTGELFF,TRBD2,TRBJ2-2,TRBV7-9,many
TGTGCCACCAGCCAATCTACACCCGGCAAAAACATTCAGTACTTC,CATSQSTPGKNIQYF,.,TRBJ2-4,TRBV15,.
TGTGCCAGCAGACAGGGGGAAGGGGAAAACGAGCAGTACTTC,CASRQGEGENEQYF,TRBD1,TRBJ2-7,TRBV12-3/TRBV12-4,.
TGCAGCGTTGAAGAAAGGGGAGGGCAGTCCTACGAGCAGTACTTC,CSVEERGGQSYEQYF,TRBD2,TRBJ2-7,TRBV29-1,few
TGCGCCAGCAGCCGCTCTTCGGAGGGATGGTACAATGAGCAGTTCTTC,CASSRSSEGWYNEQFF,.,TRBJ2-1,TRBV4-3,few
TGTGCCATCAGTGAAGGGGGAGAGTTTGGAGAGACCCAGTACTTC,CAISEGGEFGETQYF,.,TRBJ2-5,TRBV10-3,few
TGTGCCAGCAGTTTAGAGGGGGACTACAATGAGCAGTTCTTC,CASSLEGDYNEQFF,.,TRBJ2-1,TRBV12-3/TRBV12-4,few
TGTGCCAGCAGCAGGGGACGGAACACTGAAGCTTTCTTT,CASSRGRNTEAFF,.,TRBJ1-1,TRBV7-9,.
TGTGCCAGCAGTCCTAGCGGAAAGAGCACAGATACGCAGTATTTT,CASSPSGKSTDTQYF,TRBD2,TRBJ2-3,TRBV28,few